This TCR beta chain was sequenced for a study of cytomegalovirus exposure and HLA in healthy donors. The PCR was carried out with 60 Vbeta primers and 13 Jbeta primers. Profiling relied on immunoSEQ multiplex PCR, and the TCRdb table lists in-frame clones only, not all of them. The table includes approximately 190,000 clones, more than 65% detected once. The sample was PBMCs. This TCR derives from a man aged 50 to 59 in good health and CMV-seronegative.

For the CDR3, the DNA is TGTGCCAGCAGCCAAGGGCAGGGGGGAGCTTTCTTT. Amino acid sequence: CASSQGQGGAFF. This chain links TRBV14 with TRBJ1-1; 7 bases line up with TRBD1. CDR3 size: 12 residues. Looked up from germline, CDR1 is SGHDN and CDR2 is FVKESK. The junction had 3 bases not matched to a gene; V was cut back by 1 base and J by 10 bases.